This TCR beta chain is drawn from a study of cytomegalovirus exposure and HLA in healthy donors. Produced via immunoSEQ multiplex PCR; TCRdb's table is partial and in-frame only. The sample includes 150,000 to 200,000 clones, less than 90% of them seen just once. The CDR3 runs to 14 residues. The sequence was obtained from a woman aged 18-29 years in good health and CMV-seronegative. The chain has TRBV21-1 and TRBJ2-7; the DNA was not used to check the table's D call, TRBD1. TRBV21-1 constitutes a pseudogene. The sequenced sample was PBMCs. For the CDR3, the DNA is TGTGCCAGCAGCGGGAACAGGGGTACCTACGAGCAGTACTTC. Translated, it gives CASSGNRGTYEQYF.